This TCR beta chain came from a study of blood T cell repertoires in COVID-19. Study-level information: Donors in the United States, Italy and Spain gave samples during acute or convalescent COVID-19. T cells, B-cell-depleted T cells, or PBMCs supplied cDNA or gDNA.

The V gene's germline CDR1 is MNHEY and CDR2 SVGEGT. The CDR3 length is 20 residues. The junction had 15 bases not matched to a gene; V was cut back by 2 bases and J by 0 bases. The authors' processing: Nucleated cell counts were estimated from reference gene primer amplification. The table came from immunoSEQ multiplex PCR; TCRdb's copy has only in-frame clones and leaves some out. V and J calls and clone size are as listed in that table; D and trimming were resolved from the DNA. The sample holds around 100,000 clones; around 85% are singletons and the top ten take about 18%. V and J are TRBV6-2 or TRBV6-3 and TRBJ2-5, with 10 positions matching TRBD2. The sequenced material came from peripheral blood. This clonotype originated in an older woman with acute or convalescent COVID-19. This CDR3 is CASSYPRGLAGAAYQETQYF. DNA for the CDR3: TGTGCCAGCAGTTACCCGAGAGGGCTAGCGGGGGCCGCGTACCAAGAGACCCAGTACTTC.